This passage covers 25 T cell receptor beta chains from one sample sequenced in a study of T cell responses to AZD1222 COVID-19 vaccine. Sequencing was performed with immunoSEQ multiplex PCR; in TCRdb, only in-frame clones are kept and a portion is missing. Of 90,000 to 150,000 clones in the sample, over 75% were seen once. The sample in question was peripheral blood, obtained on day 0 of AZD1222 vaccination. These TCRs come from an adult in good health.

CDR3 protein: CASSPPTGVNTEAFF. Written as DNA, the CDR3 is TGTGCCAGCAGCCCCCCTACAGGGGTAAACACTGAAGCTTTCTTT. The chain recombines TRBV11-1 with TRBJ1-1, with 7 bases matching TRBD1. Looked up from germline, CDR1 is SGHAT and CDR2 is FQDESV (reference sequence). After removal of 5 bases from V and 2 bases from J, the junction contained 8 bases not matched to a gene. The CDR3 length is 15 residues.

The chain employs TRBV30 and TRBJ2-3, with 8 bases that match TRBD2. The CDR3 is 13 residues long. Trimming at V came to 7 bases and at J to 3 bases, leaving 6 bases not matched to a gene. CDR1 and CDR2 (germline): GTSNPN, SVGIG (reference sequence). CDR3 sequence reads: CASSSGRTDTQYF. For the CDR3, the DNA is TGTGCCTCCTCGAGCGGGAGAACAGATACGCAGTATTTT.

The gene calls are TRBV5-8 and TRBJ1-3; D ambiguous. V was shortened by 3 bases and J by 0 bases, with 4 bases between the two germline ends. The CDR3 is 13 amino acids. Germline CDR1 and CDR2: SGHTS and YDEGEE. The DNA for the CDR3 is TGTGCCAGCAGCTCATTCTCTGGAAACACCATATATTTT. Residues: CASSSFSGNTIYF. Combining the CDR3 with reference TRBV5-8 and TRBJ1-3 gives the whole variable domain EAGVTQSPTHLIKTRGQQATLRCSPISGHTSVYWYQQALGLGLQFLLWYDEGEERNRGNFPPRFSGRQFPNYSSELNVNALELEDSALYLCASSSFSGNTIYFGEGSWLTVV.

This clone appeared a few times. This chain joins TRBV15 and TRBJ2-7, with 8 nucleotides matching TRBD2. Germline-derived CDR1 and CDR2 are LNHNV and YYDKDF (reference sequence). The CDR3 has 14 amino acids. V lost 5 bases to trimming and J lost 3 bases; unmatched junction nucleotides: 6. CDR3 amino acids: CATSLGTSSYEQYF. The CDR3 bases are TGTGCCACCAGCCTGGGGACTAGTAGCTACGAGCAGTACTTC.

This chain uses TRBV19 with TRBJ1-3, with D uncertain. Germline loops: CDR1 LNHDA, CDR2 SQIVND (reference sequence). The CDR3 consists of 16 residues. V was pared by 1 base and J by 0 bases, with 10 bases between. This CDR3 is CASSIVGEFSGNTIYF. Written as DNA, the CDR3 is TGTGCCAGTAGTATAGTTGGGGAGTTCTCTGGAAACACCATATATTTT. Full variable domain (rest looked up from reference TRBV19 and TRBJ1-3): DGGITQSPKYLFRKEGQNVTLSCEQNLNHDAMYWYRQDPGQGLRLIYYSQIVNDFQKGDIAEGYSVSREKKESFPLTVTSAQKNPTAFYLCASSIVGEFSGNTIYFGEGSWLTVV.

This clone was counted only a few times. Here the CDR3 DNA reads TGTGCCAGCAGCCTCCTGGGGTCTGGGGCCAACGTCCTGACTTTC. Translation: CASSLLGSGANVLTF. The chain uses TRBV6-2 or TRBV6-3 and TRBJ2-6; unclear D gene. The CDR3 has 15 amino acids. The germline gives CDR1 MNHEY, CDR2 SVGEGT. V was trimmed by 6 bases and J by 1 base, leaving 10 bases between them.

V usage is TRBV29-1 and J usage is TRBJ2-7; 8 positions agree with TRBD2. Losses at the gene ends were 6 bases for V and 2 bases for J; bases not matched to a gene: 9. The germline V gene has CDR1 SQVTM and CDR2 ANQGSEA. The CDR3 has 14 amino acids. DNA of the CDR3: TGCAGCGTGGTGCCGGGGGGGGGAACCTACGAGCAGTACTTC. It encodes CSVVPGGGTYEQYF.

The chain has TRBV18 and TRBJ2-1, with D possibly matching TRBD1 (5 bases). The germline gives CDR1 KGHSH, CDR2 LQKENI. The CDR3 extends over 13 amino acids. V lost 3 bases, J lost 9 bases, and 12 bases lay in between. CDR3 residues: CASSPQGDGEQFF. CDR3 bases: TGTGCCAGCTCACCGCAGGGTGACGGTGAGCAGTTCTTC.

This chain links TRBV28 with TRBJ2-2, with 8 bases fitting TRBD2. The length of the CDR3 is 14 residues. Germline V gene data show CDR1 as MDHEN and CDR2 as SYDVKM. With 7 bases clipped from V and 1 base from J, the junction kept 2 bases outside the gene matches. The CDR3 protein is CASKTSGNTGELFF. CDR3 DNA sequence: TGTGCCAGCAAAACTAGCGGGAACACCGGGGAGCTGTTTTTT. Drawing the rest from reference TRBV28 and TRBJ2-2, the complete variable domain is DVKVTQSSRYLVKRTGEKVFLECVQDMDHENMFWYRQDPGLGLRLIYFSYDVKMKEKGDIPEGYSVSREKKERFSLILESASTNQTSMYLCASKTSGNTGELFFGEGSRLTVL.

This chain links TRBV7-8 with TRBJ2-1; no clear D. The CDR3 covers 14 residues. The ends were cut back, 5 bases at V and 0 bases at J, with 8 bases in the middle. From germline, CDR1 is SGHVS and CDR2 FQNEAQ. CDR3 DNA sequence: TGTGCCAGCAGCCCCTTAACCTCCTACAATGAGCAGTTCTTC. Its protein product is CASSPLTSYNEQFF. Based on the CDR3 plus reference TRBV7-8 and TRBJ2-1, the full variable domain is GAGVSQSPRYKVAKRGQDVALRCDPISGHVSLFWYQQALGQGPEFLTYFQNEAQLDKSGLPSDRFFAERPEGSVSTLKIQRTQQEDSAVYLCASSPLTSYNEQFFGPGTRLTVL.

CDR3 DNA sequence: TGTGCCAGCAGCCCCATAGGGACTGAAGCTTTCTTT. It is translated as CASSPIGTEAFF. V and J are TRBV9 and TRBJ1-1; no clear D. The CDR3 extends over 12 amino acids. Germline V gene sequence: CDR1 SGDLS, CDR2 YYNGEE. Trimming cost V 4 bases and J 5 bases, with 9 bases left between them.

V and J are TRBV5-1 and TRBJ1-2; TRBD1 matches 10 bases. From germline, CDR1 is SGHRS and CDR2 YFSETQ. The CDR3 totals 14 residues. The V segment lost 4 bases and the J segment 7 bases; nucleotides outside the gene matches: 7. This CDR3 is CASSDPGQGSGYTF. DNA of the CDR3: TGCGCCAGCAGCGACCCGGGACAGGGGAGTGGCTACACCTTC.

In its sample, this clone was seen once. V and J are TRBV11-3 and TRBJ2-7; weak D call: TRBD2 (5 bases). V was pared by 6 bases and J by 5 bases, with 20 bases between. The CDR3 has 15 amino acids. Germline V gives CDR1 SGHNT, CDR2 YENEEA. The CDR3 region has the DNA TGTGCCAGCAGTAAAGGACGACTACAAAGGGACGAGCAGTACTTC. Protein product: CASSKGRLQRDEQYF.

The chain uses TRBV11-2 and TRBJ2-1, with 12 bases aligning to TRBD2. V lost 4 bases to trimming and J lost 1 base; unmatched junction nucleotides: 8. Per the germline V gene, CDR1 is SGHAT and CDR2 is FQNNGV. The CDR3 has 18 residues. The CDR3 DNA reads as TGTGCCAGCAGCTGGGTAATGGGGACTAGCGGGTCCTACAATGAGCAGTTCTTC. Translating it yields CASSWVMGTSGSYNEQFF.

The gene calls are TRBV6-2 or TRBV6-3 and TRBJ2-5; 8 nucleotides align to TRBD2. Germline-derived CDR1 and CDR2 are MNHEY and SVGEGT. V lost 5 bases to trimming and J lost 5 bases; unmatched junction nucleotides: 7. This CDR3 comprises 14 residues. CDR3 region: CASSTGGGMETQYF. CDR3 DNA sequence: TGTGCCAGCAGTACCGGGGGGGGAATGGAGACCCAGTACTTC.

The chain couples TRBV6-5 to TRBJ2-7; 8 nucleotides line up with TRBD2. V trimming: 6 bases; J trimming: 3 bases; junction bases outside the gene matches: 10. CDR1 MNHEY and CDR2 SVGAGI come from the germline V gene. This CDR3 comprises 15 residues. CDR3 coding DNA: TGTGCCAGCAGCCCCTTACACGGGACTAGCTACGAGCAGTACTTC. Protein: CASSPLHGTSYEQYF.

This clone was seen a few times. The gene calls are TRBV5-6 and TRBJ1-1; tentatively, D is TRBD1 (6 bases). The V gene lost 0 bases and the J gene lost 5 bases, with 8 bases spanning the gap. The germline V gene has CDR1 SGHDT and CDR2 YYEEEE. The CDR3 spans 13 residues. This chain's CDR3 is CASSLGGRTEAFF. In DNA form, the CDR3 reads TGTGCCAGCAGCTTGGGGGGGCGGACTGAAGCTTTCTTT.

The V call is TRBV28, the J call TRBJ1-3; 7 bases map to TRBD1. The length of the CDR3 is 17 residues. The germline CDR1 and CDR2 sequences are MDHEN and SYDVKM. Germline trimming cut 5 bases from V and 3 bases from J; bases unmatched to any gene: 13. For the CDR3, the DNA is TGTGCCAGCAGTGCCCGGAACAGGGGCAAGGTTGGAAACACCATATATTTT. Translation gives CASSARNRGKVGNTIYF.

V usage is TRBV4-2 and J usage is TRBJ2-7; 7 positions agree with TRBD1. After removal of 3 bases from V and 3 bases from J, the junction contained 8 bases not matched to a gene. This CDR3 spans 15 amino acids. CDR1 and CDR2 from the germline V gene are LGHNA and YNFKEQ. The CDR3, as DNA: TGTGCCAGCAGCCATGGCCCGGGACAGAACTACGAGCAGTACTTC. It is translated as CASSHGPGQNYEQYF.

This clone was counted a single time. The CDR3 nucleotides are TGTGCCAGCTCACCACCGTATAAGACCCAGTACTTC. It encodes CASSPPYKTQYF. The chain couples TRBV18 to TRBJ2-5; the D is unclear. The CDR3 totals 12 residues. Trimming removed 0 bases from V and 6 bases from J, with 5 bases in between. Looked up from germline, CDR1 is KGHSH and CDR2 is LQKENI.

The gene calls are TRBV15 and TRBJ1-5; no definite D call. CDR1 and CDR2 (germline): LNHNV, YYDKDF (reference sequence). V dropped 0 bases and J dropped 4 bases, with 7 bases sitting between them. This CDR3 comprises 14 residues. The CDR3 nucleotides read TGTGCCACCAGCAGAGAGGACCGTAATCAGCCCCAGCATTTT. The encoded protein is CATSREDRNQPQHF.

This clone was seen a few times. This rearrangement joins TRBV9 to TRBJ1-2; D unclear. This CDR3 has 13 amino acids. Germline CDR1 SGDLS, CDR2 YYNGEE. V shed 3 bases and J shed 0 bases, with 6 bases lying between them. The CDR3 loop reads CASSATANYGYTF. Written as DNA, the CDR3 is TGTGCCAGCAGCGCCACAGCTAACTATGGCTACACCTTC.

A single count supports this clone. The rearrangement links TRBV21-1 to TRBJ2-3; no check of the table's D call, TRBD1, against the DNA was made. TRBV21-1 is a listed pseudogene. This CDR3 has 16 residues. CDR3: CASSKQRPGAADTQYF. For the CDR3, the DNA is TGTGCCAGCAGCAAACAACGCCCAGGGGCCGCAGATACGCAGTATTTT.

Here the CDR3 DNA reads TGTGCCAGCAGCTTGGTGCCCTATGCTGGTGAGCAGTTCTTC. Translation gives CASSLVPYAGEQFF. V and J are TRBV5-8 and TRBJ2-1; D unclear. CDR1 is SGHTS, CDR2 YDEGEE, per germline. The CDR3 extends over 14 amino acids. Trimming removed 0 bases at V and 9 bases at J, with 13 bases between.

The V and J genes are TRBV4-3 and TRBJ2-7; TRBD1 is a possible D gene (5 bases). Trimming left V 0 bases short and J 0 bases short, with 9 bases between. This CDR3 has 15 residues. CDR1 LGHNA and CDR2 YSLEER come from the germline V gene. Here the CDR3 reads CASSQERGYSYEQYF. Here the CDR3 DNA reads TGCGCCAGCAGCCAAGAAAGGGGTTACTCCTACGAGCAGTACTTC.